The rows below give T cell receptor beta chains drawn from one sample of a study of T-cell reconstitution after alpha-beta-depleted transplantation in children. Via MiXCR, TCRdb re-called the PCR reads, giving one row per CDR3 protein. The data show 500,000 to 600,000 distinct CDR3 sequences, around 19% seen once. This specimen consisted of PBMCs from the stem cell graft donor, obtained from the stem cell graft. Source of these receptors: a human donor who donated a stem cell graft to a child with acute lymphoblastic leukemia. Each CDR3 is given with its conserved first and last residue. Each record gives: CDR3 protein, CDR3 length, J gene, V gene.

CDR3aa: CASRRGDKARDNEQYF; len: 16; j_gene: TRBJ2-7; v_gene: TRBV12-3/TRBV12-4
CDR3aa: CAWGGQVYNEQFF; len: 13; j_gene: TRBJ2-1; v_gene: TRBV30
CDR3aa: CASSWDQGYEQYF; len: 13; j_gene: TRBJ2-7; v_gene: TRBV5-6
CDR3aa: CSADSGDSPLHF; len: 12; j_gene: TRBJ1-6; v_gene: TRBV20-1
CDR3aa: CASSFWGRAVDTQYF; len: 15; j_gene: TRBJ2-3; v_gene: TRBV5-1
CDR3aa: CSATPGMYGYTF; len: 12; j_gene: TRBJ1-2; v_gene: TRBV20-1
CDR3aa: CASRSGLSYNEQFF; len: 14; j_gene: TRBJ2-1; v_gene: TRBV12-3/TRBV12-4
CDR3aa: CASSPGHLSSYEQYF; len: 15; j_gene: TRBJ2-7; v_gene: TRBV4-1
CDR3aa: CSAPNSGTGGLEQYF; len: 15; j_gene: TRBJ2-7; v_gene: TRBV20-1
CDR3aa: CSAREGLAGAVQFF; len: 14; j_gene: TRBJ2-1; v_gene: TRBV20-1
CDR3aa: CSARGTIRQGTYQPQHF; len: 17; j_gene: TRBJ1-5; v_gene: TRBV20-1